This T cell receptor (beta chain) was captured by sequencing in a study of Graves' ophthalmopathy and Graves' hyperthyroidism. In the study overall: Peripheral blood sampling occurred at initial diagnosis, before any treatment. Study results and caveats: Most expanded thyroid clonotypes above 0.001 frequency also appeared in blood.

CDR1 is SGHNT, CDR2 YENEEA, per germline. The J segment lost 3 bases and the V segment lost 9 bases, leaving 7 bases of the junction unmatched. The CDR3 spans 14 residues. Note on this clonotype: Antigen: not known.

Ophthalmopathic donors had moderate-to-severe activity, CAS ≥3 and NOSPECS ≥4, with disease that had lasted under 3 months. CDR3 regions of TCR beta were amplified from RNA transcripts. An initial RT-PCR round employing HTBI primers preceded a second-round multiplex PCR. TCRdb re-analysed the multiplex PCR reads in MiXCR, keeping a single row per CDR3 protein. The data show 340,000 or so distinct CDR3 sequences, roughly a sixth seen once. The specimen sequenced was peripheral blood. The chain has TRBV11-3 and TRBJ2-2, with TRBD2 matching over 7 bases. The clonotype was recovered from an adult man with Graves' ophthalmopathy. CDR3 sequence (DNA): TGTGCCAGTCGAGGGAGGGCGGACACCGGGGAGCTGTTTTTT. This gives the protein CASRGRADTGELFF.